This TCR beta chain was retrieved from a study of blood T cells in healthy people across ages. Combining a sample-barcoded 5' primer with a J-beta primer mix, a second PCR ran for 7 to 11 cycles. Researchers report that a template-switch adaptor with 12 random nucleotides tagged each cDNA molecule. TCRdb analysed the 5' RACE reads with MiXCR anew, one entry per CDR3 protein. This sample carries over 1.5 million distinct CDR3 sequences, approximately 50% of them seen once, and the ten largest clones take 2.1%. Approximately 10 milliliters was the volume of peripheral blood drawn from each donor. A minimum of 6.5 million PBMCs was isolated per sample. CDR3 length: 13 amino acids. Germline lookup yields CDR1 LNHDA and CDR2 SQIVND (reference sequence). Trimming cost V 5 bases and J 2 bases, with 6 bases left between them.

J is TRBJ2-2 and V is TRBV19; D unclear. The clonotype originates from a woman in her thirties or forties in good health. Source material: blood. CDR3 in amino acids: CASSDTNTGELFF. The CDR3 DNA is TGTGCCAGTAGTGACACTAACACCGGGGAGCTGTTTTTT.